One and the same sample provided the 22 T cell receptor beta chains below, sequenced in a study of brain T cells in children with intractable seizures. Sequencing was performed with immunoSEQ multiplex PCR; in TCRdb, only in-frame clones are kept and a portion is missing. The profile shows about 80,000 clones, under 95% of them singletons. The source material was peripheral blood, sampled at surgery. The receptor source for this set is a girl aged 2-9 years with Rasmussen encephalitis and intractable seizures.

The chain links TRBV6-5 to TRBJ2-1, with D uncertain. The CDR3 is 15 residues long. Germline CDR1 reads MNHEY; CDR2 reads SVGAGI. The ends were cut back, 0 bases at V and 1 base at J, with 7 bases in the middle. The CDR3 DNA reads as TGTGCCAGCAGTTACTCGAGGCGGTCCTACAATGAGCAGTTCTTC. It encodes CASSYSRRSYNEQFF.

A single count supports this clone. This chain uses TRBV3-1 (or the pseudogene TRBV3-2) with TRBJ2-1; TRBD1 is a possible D gene (6 bases). Between the trimmed V and J ends, which lost 4 bases and 7 bases, there was a span of 14 bases. The CDR3 consists of 14 residues. Germline V CDR1 and CDR2: LGHDT, YNNKEL (reference sequence). The CDR3 protein is CASSLRTEKNEQFF. Written as DNA, the CDR3 is TGTGCCAGCAGCCTACGGACAGAGAAAAATGAGCAGTTCTTC.

The chain has TRBV3-1 (or the pseudogene TRBV3-2) and TRBJ1-2; D remains unclear. V lost 0 bases, J lost 8 bases, and 16 bases lay in between. The germline CDR1 and CDR2 sequences are LGHDT and YNNKEL (reference sequence). This CDR3 has 15 amino acids. The CDR3 region has the DNA TGTGCCAGCAGCCAAGAATCATGGTCTATCTCGGGCTACACCTTC. Translating it yields CASSQESWSISGYTF.

This sequence joins TRBV28 and TRBJ1-2; the D is unclear. Per the germline V gene, CDR1 is MDHEN and CDR2 is SYDVKM. CDR3 size: 13 residues. V dropped 7 bases and J dropped 4 bases, with 13 bases sitting between them. In DNA, the CDR3 is TGTGCCAGCACCTTAACGGGGATCTATGGCTACACCTTC. The encoded protein is CASTLTGIYGYTF.

The rearrangement joins TRBV4-1 to TRBJ2-1, with a weak D call TRBD2 (5 bases). The germline V gene has CDR1 MGHRA and CDR2 YSYEKL. The CDR3 has 17 residues. Trimming took off 5 bases at V and 5 bases at J, with 22 bases between the two ends. The CDR3 here is CASSVALTTIPNNEQFF. In DNA, the CDR3 is TGCGCCAGCAGCGTAGCTTTGACTACGATTCCGAACAATGAGCAGTTCTTC.

The rearrangement joins TRBV6-5 to TRBJ2-1, with 9 bases fitting TRBD1. The CDR3 has 15 residues. Losses at the gene ends were 6 bases for V and 3 bases for J; bases not matched to a gene: 6. Germline loops: CDR1 MNHEY, CDR2 SVGAGI. DNA of the CDR3: TGTGCCAGCAGGACGACAGGGGGGGGCTACAATGAGCAGTTCTTC. It specifies CASRTTGGGYNEQFF.

V gene TRBV28 combines with J gene TRBJ1-1, with D possibly matching TRBD1 (5 bases). Germline loops: CDR1 MDHEN, CDR2 SYDVKM. V lost 7 bases to trimming and J lost 3 bases, with 18 bases between them. The CDR3 contains 15 residues. The CDR3 bases are TGTGCCAGCACGATAAATTGGGGCTACTACACTGAAGCTTTCTTT. This gives the protein CASTINWGYYTEAFF.

The chain carries TRBV13 and TRBJ2-2, with 9 nucleotides matching TRBD2. The CDR3 has 17 residues. V lost 1 base and J lost 6; bases outside the gene matches: 9. The germline CDR1 and CDR2 sequences are PRHDT and FYEKMQ (reference sequence). The CDR3 nucleotides are TGTGCCAGCAGCTTAGACCCCTGGCGGGGGGGATCCGGGGAGCTGTTTTTT. Encoded protein: CASSLDPWRGGSGELFF.

The J gene is TRBJ1-2, the V gene TRBV11-2, with D perhaps TRBD1 (6 bases). CDR1 and CDR2 from the germline V gene are SGHAT and FQNNGV. CDR3 length: 14 residues. Trimming shortened V by 4 bases and J by 3 bases, and 12 bases separated the two germline ends. CDR3: CASSSPRQDYGYTF. CDR3 DNA sequence: TGTGCCAGCAGCTCTCCCAGACAGGACTATGGCTACACCTTC.

The V and J genes are TRBV5-4 and TRBJ1-2; 8 bases are a match to TRBD1. With 4 bases clipped from V and 7 bases from J, the junction kept 12 bases outside the gene matches. CDR3 size: 15 residues. Germline V lookup: CDR1 SGHNT, CDR2 YYREEE (reference sequence). This CDR3 reads CASSQRDQGAVGYTF. The CDR3 DNA reads as TGTGCCAGCAGCCAACGGGATCAGGGGGCAGTTGGCTACACCTTC. Drawing the rest from reference TRBV5-4 and TRBJ1-2, the complete variable domain is ETGVTQSPTHLIKTRGQQVTLRCSSQSGHNTVSWYQQALGQGPQFIFQYYREEENGRGNFPPRFSGLQFPNYSSELNVNALELDDSALYLCASSQRDQGAVGYTFGSGTRLTVV.

CDR3 protein: CASSSRSLAGGRRTDTQYF. CDR3 DNA: TGTGCCAGCAGCAGTCGATCACTAGCGGGGGGCCGTCGCACAGATACGCAGTATTTT. The J gene is TRBJ2-3, the V gene TRBV5-5; 12 bases match TRBD2. The germline CDR1 and CDR2 sequences are SGHKS and YYEKEE (reference sequence). There are 19 residues in the CDR3. The junction had 13 bases not matched to a gene; V was cut back by 4 bases and J by 1 base. Based on the CDR3 plus reference TRBV5-5 and TRBJ2-3, the full variable domain is DAGVTQSPTHLIKTRGQQVTLRCSPISGHKSVSWYQQVLGQGPQFIFQYYEKEERGRGNFPDRFSARQFPNYSSELNVNALLLGDSALYLCASSSRSLAGGRRTDTQYFGPGTRLTVL.

The J gene is TRBJ1-4, the V gene TRBV6-5; D remains ambiguous. V dropped 7 bases and J dropped 6 bases, with 6 bases sitting between them. Germline CDR1 is MNHEY and CDR2 is SVGAGI. The CDR3 has 11 residues. The CDR3 sequence: CASKEYEKLFF. The CDR3 DNA is TGTGCCAGCAAGGAGTATGAAAAACTGTTTTTT.

V is TRBV6-5 and J is TRBJ1-1; 9 bases line up with TRBD1. CDR3 size: 15 residues. The V and J ends lost 5 bases and 0 bases, in that order; junction bases with no gene match: 4. Germline V gives CDR1 MNHEY, CDR2 SVGAGI. CDR3 amino acids: CASSPDRGMNTEAFF. The CDR3 coding sequence is TGTGCCAGCAGTCCGGACAGGGGTATGAACACTGAAGCTTTCTTT.

The chain uses TRBV4-1 and TRBJ2-1; D might be TRBD2 (6 bases). Germline lookup yields CDR1 MGHRA and CDR2 YSYEKL. The germline V and J ends were trimmed by 2 bases and 2 bases, with 22 bases remaining between them. The CDR3 has 19 amino acids. The chain's CDR3 is CASSQLQGFSGNPYNEQFF. The CDR3 DNA is TGCGCCAGCAGCCAACTCCAAGGGTTTAGCGGCAATCCCTACAATGAGCAGTTCTTC.

The chain carries TRBV5-1 and TRBJ2-1; D not resolved. This CDR3 is 15 amino acids long. The germline gives CDR1 SGHRS, CDR2 YFSETQ. V lost 0 bases, J lost 5 bases, and 12 bases lay in between. The CDR3 region has the DNA TGCGCCAGCAGCTTGGTTCCCTTTCTCAACAATGAGCAGTTCTTC. Translating gives CASSLVPFLNNEQFF.

The genes are TRBV11-3 and TRBJ2-7; no clear D. Trimming removed 2 bases at V and 4 bases at J, with 18 bases between. The CDR3 has 16 amino acids. Germline V gene sequence: CDR1 SGHNT, CDR2 YENEEA. The CDR3 bases are TGTGCCAGCAGCTTAACCGGTGGGGTGGGTCGGTACGAGCAGTACTTC. Translating gives CASSLTGGVGRYEQYF.

The sample holds one count of this clone. The V gene is TRBV6-1, the J gene TRBJ1-1; 7 nucleotides align to TRBD1. The V and J ends lost 9 bases and 4 bases, in that order; junction bases with no gene match: 11. Germline V gene sequence: CDR1 MNHNS, CDR2 SASEGT. This CDR3 has 14 residues. CDR3: CASGSRQGGTEAFF. Written as DNA, the CDR3 is TGTGCCAGTGGTTCCCGACAGGGCGGCACTGAAGCTTTCTTT.

The chain has TRBV4-1 and TRBJ2-5; possibly TRBD2 for D (5 bases). V was shortened by 1 base and J by 3 bases, with 12 bases between the two germline ends. The CDR3 extends over 15 amino acids. Germline V gene lookup returns CDR1 MGHRA and CDR2 YSYEKL. CDR3: CASSQGPTREETQYF. The CDR3 bases are TGCGCCAGCAGCCAAGGTCCCACTAGGGAAGAGACCCAGTACTTC.

This chain joins TRBV2 and TRBJ1-1; D is unresolved. Germline V gene data show CDR1 as SNHLY and CDR2 as FYNNEI. V lost 4 bases and J 0 bases, leaving 6 bases between the germline ends. This CDR3 contains 13 residues. For the CDR3, the DNA is TGTGCCAGCAGTGCTAGGATGAACACTGAAGCTTTCTTT. Amino acids: CASSARMNTEAFF.

CDR3 protein: CASSLGGADGYTF. The CDR3, as DNA: TGTGCCAGCAGCTTAGGTGGGGCGGATGGCTACACCTTC. The rearrangement uses TRBV7-9 and TRBJ1-2; tentatively, D is TRBD1 (5 bases). Germline CDR1 and CDR2: SEHNR and FQNEAQ (reference sequence). V gave up 1 base and J gave up 6 bases, with 9 bases separating them. The CDR3 spans 13 residues. Filled out from reference TRBV7-9 and TRBJ1-2, the complete variable domain reads DTGVSQNPRHKITKRGQNVTFRCDPISEHNRLYWYRQTLGQGPEFLTYFQNEAQLEKSRLLSDRFSAERPKGSFSTLEIQRTEQGDSAMYLCASSLGGADGYTFGSGTRLTVV.

This chain uses TRBV6-5 with TRBJ1-2; D gene unclear. Trimming took off 8 bases at V and 9 bases at J, with 10 bases between the two ends. This CDR3 has 10 amino acids. Germline V lookup: CDR1 MNHEY, CDR2 SVGAGI. The CDR3 is CASWEASYTF. The CDR3 DNA follows: TGTGCCAGCTGGGAGGCGAGCTACACCTTC.

This sequence joins TRBV3-1 (or the pseudogene TRBV3-2) and TRBJ2-1; either TRBD1 or TRBD2 may supply D (5 bases each). This CDR3 comprises 13 residues. Trimming stripped 5 bases from V and 8 bases from J, with 13 bases between. Per germline, CDR1 LGHDT and CDR2 YNNKEL (reference sequence). The CDR3 nucleotides read TGTGCCAGCAGCGCGAGCTGGGACGATGAGCAGTTCTTC. Translation gives CASSASWDDEQFF.